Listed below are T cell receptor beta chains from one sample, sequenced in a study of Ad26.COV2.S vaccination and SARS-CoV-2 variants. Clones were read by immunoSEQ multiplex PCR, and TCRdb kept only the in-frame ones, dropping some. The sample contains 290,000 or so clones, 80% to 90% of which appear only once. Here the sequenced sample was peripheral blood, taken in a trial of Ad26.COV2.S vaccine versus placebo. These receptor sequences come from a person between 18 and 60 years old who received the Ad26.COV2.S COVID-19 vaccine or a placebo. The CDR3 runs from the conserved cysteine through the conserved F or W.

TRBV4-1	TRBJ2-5	CASSQDQESTQYF
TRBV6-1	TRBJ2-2	CASSEDWSWNTGELFF
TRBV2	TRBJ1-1	CASSEVAGPNPEAFF
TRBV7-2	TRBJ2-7	CASKPGRERYEQYF
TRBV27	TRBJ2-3	CASGAGGRTDTQYF
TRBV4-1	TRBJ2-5	CASSAAGAVQTQYF
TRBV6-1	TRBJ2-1	CASSERGPTSSYNEQFF
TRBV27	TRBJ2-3	CASSFLTGGGTDTQYF
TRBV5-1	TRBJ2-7	CASSHVTKDEQYF
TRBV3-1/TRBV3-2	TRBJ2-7	CASSHRDRPTYEQYF
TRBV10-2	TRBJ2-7	CASSEGQGRNEQYF